Each of the 32 T cell receptor beta chains below was sequenced from the same sample in a study of T cell responses to AZD1222 COVID-19 vaccine (TCRdb year 2021). Library construction relied on the immunoSEQ multiplex PCR assay. TCRdb carries this immuneACCESS record with in-frame sequences only. Its versions omit some clonotypes, under half of them owing to an unresolved V gene in the studies checked, with the rest unexplained. For this sample the table gives about 180,000 clones, of which around nine tenths were detected only once. Clones ranked in the top ten supply 25% to 30% of the sample. The time point label for this specimen denotes: about 28 days (+/-7) after the second vaccine dose. Sequenced material: peripheral blood, taken 28 days after the second AZD1222 dose. These receptors all come from an adult who received the AZD1222 COVID-19 vaccine.

This clone was seen a single time. The gene calls are TRBV7-2 and TRBJ2-2; 11 nucleotides agree with TRBD2. The CDR3 contains 18 residues. Per germline, CDR1 SGHTA and CDR2 FQGNSA. Unmatched junction bases numbered 7, after V lost 1 base and J lost 3 bases. CDR3 loop: CASSLVATSGKYTGELFF. The CDR3 DNA follows: TGTGCCAGCAGCTTAGTGGCGACTAGCGGGAAGTACACCGGGGAGCTGTTTTTT.

V gene TRBV5-1 combines with J gene TRBJ1-2, with 7 bases identical to TRBD1. The V gene end was trimmed by 4 bases and the J gene end by 4 bases; junction bases not matched to a gene: 7. The germline V gene has CDR1 SGHRS and CDR2 YFSETQ. This CDR3 contains 14 residues. The CDR3 DNA is TGCGCCAGCAGCGCCTCGCAGGGGGGCTATGGCTACACCTTC. The encoded protein is CASSASQGGYGYTF.

This chain joins TRBV5-6 and TRBJ2-3; 14 nucleotides agree with TRBD2. Unmatched junction bases numbered 4, after V lost 4 bases and J lost 6 bases. Germline V CDR1 and CDR2: SGHDT, YYEEEE. CDR3 length: 15 residues. The CDR3: CASSVRTSGGDTQYF. CDR3 coding DNA: TGTGCCAGCAGCGTACGGACTAGCGGGGGGGATACGCAGTATTTT.

The chain recombines TRBV24-1 with TRBJ2-2, with 7 bases that match TRBD1. The CDR3 length is 15 residues. CDR1 is KGHDR and CDR2 is SFDVKD in the germline V gene. Losses at the gene ends were 3 bases for V and 5 bases for J; bases not matched to a gene: 5. The CDR3 DNA is TGTGCCACCAGTGATGTCACAGGGGTTACCGGGGAGCTGTTTTTT. It yields the protein CATSDVTGVTGELFF.

The chain employs TRBV6-2 or TRBV6-3 and TRBJ1-2; D gene ambiguous. The germline V and J ends were trimmed by 2 bases and 1 base, with 11 bases remaining between them. The CDR3 length is 15 residues. Germline CDR1 is MNHEY and CDR2 is SVGEGT. CDR3 sequence reads: CASSYTDDINYGYTF. The CDR3 nucleotides read TGTGCCAGCAGTTACACCGACGACATTAACTATGGCTACACCTTC.

The chain links TRBV4-2 to TRBJ1-3; 8 nucleotides match TRBD1. This CDR3 has 16 amino acids. CDR1 and CDR2 from the germline V gene are LGHNA and YNFKEQ. After removal of 0 bases from V and 1 base from J, the junction contained 2 bases not matched to a gene. As DNA, the CDR3 is TGTGCCAGCAGCCAAGATCAGGGGGCGTCTGGAAACACCATATATTTT. Translation gives CASSQDQGASGNTIYF.

This sequence joins TRBV19 and TRBJ1-2; D is perhaps TRBD1 (5 bases). This CDR3 comprises 14 residues. CDR1 is LNHDA and CDR2 is SQIVND in the germline V gene (reference sequence). Trimming shortened V by 7 bases and J by 8 bases, and 20 bases separated the two germline ends. The CDR3 coding sequence is TGTGCCAGTACCGGGCGACAGCCCTTTAAGGGCTACACCTTC. It specifies CASTGRQPFKGYTF. Full variable domain (missing parts from reference TRBV19 and TRBJ1-2): DGGITQSPKYLFRKEGQNVTLSCEQNLNHDAMYWYRQDPGQGLRLIYYSQIVNDFQKGDIAEGYSVSREKKESFPLTVTSAQKNPTAFYLCASTGRQPFKGYTFGSGTRLTVV.

The V call is TRBV6-2 or TRBV6-3, the J call TRBJ1-4; D perhaps matches TRBD1 (5 bases). Germline loops: CDR1 MNHEY, CDR2 SVGEGT. CDR3 length: 14 residues. V lost 1 base, J lost 8 bases, and 11 bases lay in between. The CDR3 coding sequence is TGTGCCAGCAGTTACTTAAGGGGAGAAGAAAAACTGTTTTTT. Translation: CASSYLRGEEKLFF.

The rearrangement links TRBV19 to TRBJ2-2, with 10 bases lining up with TRBD1. This CDR3 has 16 amino acids. Germline CDR1 is LNHDA and CDR2 is SQIVND (reference sequence). Unmatched junction bases numbered 6, after V lost 8 bases and J lost 0 bases. This chain's CDR3 is CASGLGQGANTGELFF. DNA for the CDR3: TGTGCCAGTGGTTTAGGACAGGGGGCGAACACCGGGGAGCTGTTTTTT. The entire variable domain, with the rest obtained from reference TRBV19 and TRBJ2-2, is as follows: DGGITQSPKYLFRKEGQNVTLSCEQNLNHDAMYWYRQDPGQGLRLIYYSQIVNDFQKGDIAEGYSVSREKKESFPLTVTSAQKNPTAFYLCASGLGQGANTGELFFGEGSRLTVL.

The CDR3 nucleotides are TGTGCCAGCAGCTTAAGGGGGGGGACCCAAGAGACCCAGTACTTC. Translating gives CASSLRGGTQETQYF. The chain links TRBV7-9 to TRBJ2-5; tentative D call: TRBD2 (7 bases). From germline, CDR1 is SEHNR and CDR2 FQNEAQ (reference sequence). The V gene lost 2 bases and the J gene lost 1 base, with 11 bases spanning the gap. There are 15 residues in the CDR3.

V and J are TRBV15 and TRBJ2-3; 8 nucleotides align to TRBD1. This CDR3 contains 17 residues. CDR1 is LNHNV and CDR2 is YYDKDF in the germline V gene (reference sequence). The V and J ends lost 1 base and 4 bases, in that order; junction bases with no gene match: 10. The CDR3 loop reads CATSRVGRGRIADTQYF. Written as DNA, the CDR3 is TGTGCCACCAGCAGAGTGGGCAGGGGGCGCATTGCAGATACGCAGTATTTT.

The chain joins TRBV7-9 to TRBJ2-4; TRBD2 matches 7 bases. CDR1 is SEHNR, CDR2 FQNEAQ, per germline (reference sequence). The V gene end was trimmed by 0 bases and the J gene end by 2 bases; junction bases not matched to a gene: 1. CDR3 length: 15 residues. The CDR3 bases are TGTGCCAGCAGCTTAGCGGGACTACCCAAAAACATTCAGTACTTC. It yields the protein CASSLAGLPKNIQYF.

The gene calls are TRBV30 and TRBJ2-7; TRBD1 might be the D (5 bases). This CDR3 spans 11 amino acids. V lost 6 bases to trimming and J lost 2 bases, with 8 bases between them. Germline CDR1 and CDR2: GTSNPN and SVGIG (reference sequence). DNA for the CDR3: TGTGCCTGTATAGGGGCCTACGAGCAGTACTTC. Protein product: CACIGAYEQYF.

This clone was picked up a small number of times. The chain joins TRBV2 to TRBJ1-3; D may be TRBD1 (6 bases). The V gene lost 2 bases and the J gene lost 0 bases, with 11 bases spanning the gap. The length of the CDR3 is 16 residues. Germline V lookup: CDR1 SNHLY, CDR2 FYNNEI. The CDR3 is CASSEQGHSSGNTIYF. In nucleotides, the CDR3 is TGTGCCAGCAGTGAACAGGGACACTCCTCTGGAAACACCATATATTTT.

This clone was detected only once. The same CDR3 can be traced to other DNA sequences in this sample. V gene TRBV28 combines with J gene TRBJ2-7; D gene unclear. V was clipped by 2 bases and J by 4 bases, with 6 bases between them. Looked up from germline, CDR1 is MDHEN and CDR2 is SYDVKM. The CDR3 length is 12 residues. Here the CDR3 DNA reads TGTGCCAGCAGTTTAGAAGGGTACGAGCAGTACTTC. Translation gives CASSLEGYEQYF.

J is TRBJ2-5 and V is TRBV19, with D unclear. Trimming left V 3 bases short and J 6 bases short, with 23 bases between. The germline V gene encodes CDR1 LNHDA and CDR2 SQIVND (reference sequence). The CDR3 consists of 17 residues. The CDR3 loop reads CASSMLWTDLGRQTQYF. In DNA, the CDR3 is TGTGCCAGTAGTATGTTATGGACGGACCTCGGCCGTCAGACCCAGTACTTC.

This clone was recorded once. V is TRBV19 and J is TRBJ1-6, with TRBD1 matching over 9 bases. Germline V gene data show CDR1 as LNHDA and CDR2 as SQIVND (reference sequence). The CDR3 spans 12 residues. In nucleotides, the CDR3 is TGTGCAACGGGACAGGGAAATTCACCCCTCCACTTT. As protein: CATGQGNSPLHF.

J is TRBJ2-1 and V is TRBV6-5; no definite D call. Germline V lookup: CDR1 MNHEY, CDR2 SVGAGI. Trimming pared 5 bases from V and 9 bases from J, leaving 14 bases between. The CDR3 runs to 13 residues. The CDR3 DNA reads as TGTGCCAGCAGTCGGGCAGCTTGGGGTGAGCAGTTCTTC. Translation gives CASSRAAWGEQFF.

J is TRBJ1-6 and V is TRBV2; 7 nucleotides align to TRBD1. The CDR3 runs 14 residues. The V and J ends lost 5 bases and 7 bases, in that order; junction bases with no gene match: 5. Germline CDR1 is SNHLY and CDR2 is FYNNEI. This chain's CDR3 is CASSKTGNNSPLHF. CDR3 sequence (DNA): TGTGCCAGCAGTAAGACAGGGAACAATTCACCCCTCCACTTT.

This chain connects TRBV2 to TRBJ2-5; TRBD2 agrees at 7 bases. Germline V gives CDR1 SNHLY, CDR2 FYNNEI. This CDR3 contains 12 residues. With V trimmed by 7 bases and J by 5 bases, 4 bases remained unmatched. The CDR3: CASTGGWETQYF. The CDR3 nucleotides are TGTGCCAGCACGGGGGGATGGGAGACCCAGTACTTC.

This chain uses TRBV19 with TRBJ2-1, with 8 bases aligning to TRBD1. Per germline, CDR1 LNHDA and CDR2 SQIVND (reference sequence). Trimming took 6 bases from V and 2 from J; bases not matched to a gene: 6. The CDR3 totals 15 residues. The CDR3 bases are TGTGCCAGTAGCAAGACAGGGGTCCCCTACAATGAGCAGTTCTTC. This encodes CASSKTGVPYNEQFF.

DNA for the CDR3: TGTGCCAGCAGGCTCGGGCGGGAAAACACCATATATTTT. This translates into CASRLGRENTIYF. The chain links TRBV6-5 to TRBJ1-3; D call uncertain. V lost 6 bases and J 6 bases, leaving 12 bases between the germline ends. This CDR3 has 13 amino acids. CDR1 is MNHEY, CDR2 SVGAGI, per germline.

The chain carries TRBV5-8 and TRBJ2-7; D may be TRBD1 or TRBD2 (5 bases each). Germline lookup yields CDR1 SGHTS and CDR2 YDEGEE. The CDR3 runs 13 residues. The germline V and J ends were trimmed by 0 bases and 3 bases, with 7 bases remaining between them. CDR3 loop: CASSLGDHYEQYF. CDR3 nucleotides: TGTGCCAGCAGCTTGGGGGACCACTACGAGCAGTACTTC.

V is TRBV6-2 or TRBV6-3 and J is TRBJ1-6, with D perhaps matching TRBD1 (5 bases). Germline CDR1 reads MNHEY; CDR2 reads SVGEGT. The CDR3 sequence is 17 residues long. Trimming shortened V by 5 bases and J by 6 bases, and 20 bases separated the two germline ends. The DNA of the CDR3 is TGTGCCAGCAGTCCGTGGGACGGCCTTGATTTTAATTCACCCCTCCACTTT. Its protein is CASSPWDGLDFNSPLHF.

V gene TRBV5-5 combines with J gene TRBJ1-2; D gene unclear. Trimming took 4 bases from V and 4 from J, leaving 17 bases between them. Looked up from germline, CDR1 is SGHKS and CDR2 is YYEKEE (reference sequence). The CDR3 length is 15 residues. The CDR3 DNA sequence: TGTGCCAGCAGCGGCCACTGCAGGCATTGCTATGGCTACACCTTC. Translation: CASSGHCRHCYGYTF.

The rearrangement uses TRBV7-3 and TRBJ2-1, with 9 bases lining up with TRBD2. The CDR3 runs 16 residues. The junction had 6 bases not matched to a gene; V was cut back by 0 bases and J by 6 bases. Germline V gene sequence: CDR1 SGHTA, CDR2 FQGTGA. CDR3: CASSLTGTSKGNEQFF. The DNA of the CDR3 is TGTGCCAGCAGCTTAACTGGGACTAGCAAGGGCAATGAGCAGTTCTTC.

J is TRBJ2-3 and V is TRBV10-3, with TRBD2 matching 8 bases. The CDR3 runs to 13 residues. J lost 0 bases, V lost 11 bases, and 4 bases had no gene match. Looked up from germline, CDR1 is ENHRY and CDR2 is SYGVKD. DNA for the CDR3: TGTGCCTCCGGGAGGGTAAGCACAGATACGCAGTATTTT. Its protein is CASGRVSTDTQYF.

The chain joins TRBV6-5 to TRBJ2-2; D call uncertain. Trimming removed 2 bases at V and 4 bases at J, with 11 bases between. Germline assignment: CDR1 MNHEY and CDR2 SVGAGI. This CDR3 has 15 amino acids. The CDR3 here is CASSYAKLGTGELFF. For the CDR3, the DNA is TGTGCCAGCAGTTACGCCAAACTGGGCACCGGGGAGCTGTTTTTT.

The chain is built from TRBV7-2 and TRBJ2-3, with 8 bases that match TRBD2. From germline, CDR1 is SGHTA and CDR2 FQGNSA. The CDR3 is 16 amino acids. After removal of 6 bases from V and 2 bases from J, the junction contained 10 bases not matched to a gene. The CDR3 reads CASSPQPGLDTDTQYF. As DNA, the CDR3 is TGTGCCAGCAGTCCCCAACCGGGACTAGACACAGATACGCAGTATTTT.

The CDR3 sequence is CASSQIPGLAGGTSTDTQYF. CDR3 bases: TGTGCCAGCAGCCAAATACCTGGACTAGCGGGAGGCACTAGCACAGATACGCAGTATTTT. The chain links TRBV3-1 (or the pseudogene TRBV3-2) to TRBJ2-3; 14 bases align to TRBD2. J lost 0 bases, V lost 2 bases, and 10 bases had no gene match. The CDR3 consists of 20 residues. Germline V gene data show CDR1 as LGHDT and CDR2 as YNNKEL (reference sequence).

V usage is TRBV4-1 and J usage is TRBJ1-3; D possibly corresponds to TRBD1 (5 bases). Germline V gene lookup returns CDR1 MGHRA and CDR2 YSYEKL. V dropped 3 bases and J dropped 0 bases, with 15 bases sitting between them. The CDR3 is 17 amino acids. CDR3 in amino acids: CASSHPLDTSSGNTIYF. CDR3 nucleotides: TGCGCCAGCAGCCACCCCTTGGACACGAGCTCTGGAAACACCATATATTTT.

This clone was picked up a small number of times. J is TRBJ2-1 and V is TRBV7-9; no definite D call. The CDR3 length is 16 residues. V lost 5 bases, J lost 4 bases, and 18 bases lay in between. Germline V gene sequence: CDR1 SEHNR, CDR2 FQNEAQ (reference sequence). Written as DNA, the CDR3 is TGTGCCAGCAGCCCTCAATCCCCGATGGGTTACAATGAGCAGTTCTTC. As protein: CASSPQSPMGYNEQFF.